The entry below gives a single T cell receptor (beta chain) sequence along with its context. In this sample, this clone turned up a few times. What antigen it recognizes has not been identified. No clone much larger than this one lies a single base away; base qualities are absent. This sample was included in a study of blood T cell repertoires in COVID-19 (TCRdb year 2020). Regarding the complete study: The collaborator samples originated in the United States, Italy and Spain and spanned the acute and convalescent phases of COVID-19. The prospective study material was composed of cDNA or gDNA derived from T cells, B-cell-depleted T cells, or PBMCs. Subjects who had been exposed to COVID-19, were actively infected with it, or had recovered from it provided the deeply sampled blood TCRbeta repertoires that made up the dataset. The repertoires were made available in a free public database intended to serve as a resource for research on the immune response to SARS-CoV-2. Samples came from the ongoing ImmuneRACE study (first 160 participants) plus 1,254 subjects from 6 global collaborators. Sample metadata almost always included a de-identified subject ID, COVID-19 status, age in years and sex. Where available, HLA class I and class II types were obtained from metadata supplied by the sample provider rather than from assay-based typing.

TCRbeta CDR3 regions were amplified from genomic DNA using the immunoSEQ Assay, a bias-controlled multiplex PCR. Per the original workflow: Within the assay, amplification of reference gene primers was used to estimate how many nucleated cells each sample contained. To quantify the absolute abundance of each unique TCRbeta CDR3 rearrangement, sequence reads were collapsed and filtered. Productive Simpson clonality was computed per sample as the square root of Simpson's diversity index over productive rearrangements. TCRdb carries this immuneACCESS record with in-frame sequences only. Its versions omit some clonotypes, under half of them owing to an unresolved V gene in the studies checked, with the rest unexplained. From that table come the V and J calls and clone size; the DNA was used to work out D and trimming. In this sample the table shows around 200,000 clones, 86% of which occur a single time. The top ten clones comprise roughly 4.5% of the sample.

CDR1 and CDR2, per the germline V gene, are MNHNS and SASEGT. The CDR3 starts with the cysteine, ends with the phenylalanine, and has 15 residues. The kept DNA is CDR3 alone, 45 bases in frame from the first base. The trim is 3 bases for V and 4 bases for J, with a gap of 13 bases between the germline ends. Whole blood was collected in K2EDTA tubes by collaborating institutions according to the institutions' own protocols. Collaborator samples were shipped for TCRbeta analysis as frozen whole blood, isolated PBMCs, or DNA extracted from either sample type. Broader findings and caveats from the paper: Clinical and demographic metadata were provided uncurated, with the amount varying by source and participant.

The source material was peripheral blood. Recombination linked TRBV6-1 to TRBJ1-3; possibly the D gene is TRBD1, per 5 matching bases. The receptor was isolated from a man over 45 with acute or convalescent COVID-19. In nucleotide form, the sequence is TGTGCCAGCAGTGACGACCAGGGATTCGGAAACACCATATATTTT. The translation is CASSDDQGFGNTIYF.